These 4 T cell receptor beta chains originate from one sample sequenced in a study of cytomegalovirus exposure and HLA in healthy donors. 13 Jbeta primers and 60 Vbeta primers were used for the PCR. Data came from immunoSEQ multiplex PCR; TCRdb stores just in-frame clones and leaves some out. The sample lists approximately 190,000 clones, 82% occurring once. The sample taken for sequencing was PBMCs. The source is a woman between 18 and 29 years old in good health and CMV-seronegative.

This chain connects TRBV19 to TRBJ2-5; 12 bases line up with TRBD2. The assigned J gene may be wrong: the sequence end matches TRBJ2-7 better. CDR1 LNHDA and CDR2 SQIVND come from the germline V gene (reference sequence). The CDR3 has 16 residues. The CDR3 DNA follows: TGTGCCAGTAGTGCGGGACTAGCGGGTAGTGTTCACGAGCAGTACTTC. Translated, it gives CASSAGLAGSVHEQYF.

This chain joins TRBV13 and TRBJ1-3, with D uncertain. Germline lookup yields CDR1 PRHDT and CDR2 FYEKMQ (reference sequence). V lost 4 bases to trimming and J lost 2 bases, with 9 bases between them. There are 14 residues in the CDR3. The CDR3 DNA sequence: TGTGCCAGCAGCTCCCGGGAGGCTGGAAACACCATATATTTT. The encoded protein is CASSSREAGNTIYF.

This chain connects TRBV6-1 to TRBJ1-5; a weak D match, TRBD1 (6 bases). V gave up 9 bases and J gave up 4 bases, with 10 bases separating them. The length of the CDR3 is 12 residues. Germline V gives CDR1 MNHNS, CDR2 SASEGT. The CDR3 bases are TGTGCCAGTACAGGGTATAATCAGCCCCAGCATTTT. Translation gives CASTGYNQPQHF.

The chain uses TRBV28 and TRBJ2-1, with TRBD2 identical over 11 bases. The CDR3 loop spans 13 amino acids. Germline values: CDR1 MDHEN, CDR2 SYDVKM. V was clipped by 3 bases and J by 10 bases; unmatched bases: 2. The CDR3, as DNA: TGTGCCAGCAGTTTGGGACTAGCGGAGGAGCAGTTCTTC. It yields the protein CASSLGLAEEQFF.